This T cell receptor beta chain emerged from a study of blood T cell repertoires in COVID-19. Across the whole study: Acute and convalescent COVID-19 samples came from the United States, Italy and Spain.

The CDR3 consists of 14 residues. Germline V gene data show CDR1 as LNHDA and CDR2 as SQIVND (reference sequence). Trimming took off 8 bases at V and 4 bases at J, with 14 bases between the two ends. Methods used by the authors: Amplified reference gene primers provided the basis for estimating nucleated cell counts. Profiling relied on immunoSEQ multiplex PCR, and the TCRdb table lists in-frame clones only, not all of them. V, J and clone size were drawn from that table, and D and trimming were deduced from the DNA. The sample shows 150,000 to 160,000 clones, around nine tenths of them seen only once.

Sequenced sample: peripheral blood. The chain employs TRBV19 and TRBJ1-4, with D hard to call. The clonotype comes from a woman between 70 and 85 years old with acute or convalescent COVID-19. CDR3 residues: CASRTGTFNEKLFF. CDR3 DNA sequence: TGTGCCAGTCGTACGGGTACCTTTAATGAAAAACTGTTTTTT.